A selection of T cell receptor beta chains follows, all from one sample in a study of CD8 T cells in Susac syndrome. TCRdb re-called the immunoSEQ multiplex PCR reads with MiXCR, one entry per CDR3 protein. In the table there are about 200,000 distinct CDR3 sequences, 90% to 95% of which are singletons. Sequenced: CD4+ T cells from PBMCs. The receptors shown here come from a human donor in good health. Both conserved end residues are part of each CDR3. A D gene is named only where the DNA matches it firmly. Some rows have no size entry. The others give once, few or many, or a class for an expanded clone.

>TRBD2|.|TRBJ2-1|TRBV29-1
CSVERETGGIQGEQFF
TGCAGCGTTGAAAGGGAGACGGGGGGGATCCAAGGAGAGCAGTTCTTC
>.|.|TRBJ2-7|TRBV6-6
CASSYSPQRLSYEQYF
TGTGCCAGCAGTTACTCTCCGCAGCGGCTGTCCTACGAGCAGTACTTC
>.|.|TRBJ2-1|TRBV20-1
CSASLTALPGQFF
TGCAGTGCTAGTCTGACGGCCCTTCCGGGGCAGTTCTTC
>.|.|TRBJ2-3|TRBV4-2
CASSQDKGGISTDTQYF
TGTGCCAGCAGCCAAGATAAAGGCGGGATAAGCACAGATACGCAGTATTTT
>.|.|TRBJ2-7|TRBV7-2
CASSLTGRYEQYF
TGTGCCAGCAGCTTAACAGGGAGGTACGAGCAGTACTTC
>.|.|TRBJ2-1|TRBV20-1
CSARALLAANNEQFF
TGCAGTGCTAGAGCCCTGCTGGCCGCCAACAATGAGCAGTTCTTC
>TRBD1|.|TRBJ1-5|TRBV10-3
CATGRQGQRNQPQHF
TGTGCCACGGGGCGACAGGGGCAGCGCAATCAGCCCCAGCATTTT
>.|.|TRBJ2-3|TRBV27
CASTAGWTDTQYF
TGTGCCAGCACCGCGGGGTGGACAGATACGCAGTATTTT
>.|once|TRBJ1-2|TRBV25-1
CASSAGLGYTF
TGTGCCAGCAGTGCAGGCCTTGGCTACACCTTC
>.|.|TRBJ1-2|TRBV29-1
CSVEEGGNYGYTF
TGCAGCGTTGAAGAGGGAGGAAACTATGGCTACACCTTC
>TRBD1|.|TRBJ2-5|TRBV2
CANKRGLQETQYF
TGTGCCAACAAAAGGGGGCTCCAAGAGACCCAGTACTTC
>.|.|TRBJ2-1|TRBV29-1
CSVDRGATDEQFF
TGCAGCGTTGACAGGGGGGCGACCGATGAGCAGTTCTTC
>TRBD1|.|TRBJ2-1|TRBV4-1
CASSQEGRDRGYNEQFF
TGCGCCAGCAGCCAAGAGGGAAGGGACAGGGGTTACAATGAGCAGTTCTTC
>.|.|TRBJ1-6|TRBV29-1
CSVGLDSPLHF
TGCAGCGTTGGGCTAGACTCACCCCTCCACTTT
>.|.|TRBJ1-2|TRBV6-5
CASSPGASYGYTF
TGTGCCAGCAGTCCCGGGGCCTCATATGGCTACACCTTC
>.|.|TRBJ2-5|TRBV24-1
CATSDLVFGSGAPETQYF
TGTGCCACCAGTGATTTGGTGTTCGGTTCCGGGGCTCCCGAGACCCAGTACTTC
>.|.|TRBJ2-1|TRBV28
CASSSLEPENNEQFF
TGTGCCAGCAGTTCCCTAGAGCCAGAAAACAATGAGCAGTTCTTC
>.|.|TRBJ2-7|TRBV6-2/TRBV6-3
CATRGVPSYEQYF
TGTGCTACGCGCGGGGTTCCTTCCTACGAGCAGTACTTC
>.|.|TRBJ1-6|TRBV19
CASSIPSSPLHF
TGTGCCAGTAGTATTCCATCTTCACCCCTCCACTTT
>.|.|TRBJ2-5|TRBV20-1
CSARSIESQETQYF
TGCAGTGCTAGATCAATAGAATCCCAAGAGACCCAGTACTTC
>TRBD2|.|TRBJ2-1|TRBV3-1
CASSQRGGGSGRREQFF
TGTGCCAGCAGCCAGAGGGGTGGCGGTAGCGGGAGACGGGAGCAGTTCTTC
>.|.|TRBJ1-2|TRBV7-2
CASSGAMGTSGYTF
TGTGCCAGCAGCGGCGCAATGGGCACGTCTGGCTACACCTTC
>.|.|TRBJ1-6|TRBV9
CASSVASRGESPLHF
TGTGCCAGCAGCGTAGCTTCGAGGGGGGAATCACCCCTCCACTTT
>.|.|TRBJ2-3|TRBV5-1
CASSLVSAREGTDTQYF
TGCGCCAGCAGCTTGGTATCGGCGCGGGAAGGGACAGATACGCAGTATTTT
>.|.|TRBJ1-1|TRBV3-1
CASSQGEDTEAFF
TGTGCCAGCAGCCAAGGGGAGGACACTGAAGCTTTCTTT
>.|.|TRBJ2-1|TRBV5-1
CASRSGRLNNEQFF
TGCGCCAGCAGGTCAGGACGGCTCAACAATGAGCAGTTCTTC
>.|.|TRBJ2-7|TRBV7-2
CASTPQQGTYEQYF
TGTGCCAGCACCCCCCAACAGGGCACCTACGAGCAGTACTTC
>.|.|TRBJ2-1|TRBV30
CAILRDPSSYNEQFF
TGTGCCATTCTCCGGGACCCCAGCTCCTACAATGAGCAGTTCTTC
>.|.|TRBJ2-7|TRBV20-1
CSARDAVVRRSAEQYF
TGCAGTGCTAGAGATGCGGTTGTGCGCAGGAGCGCCGAGCAGTACTTC
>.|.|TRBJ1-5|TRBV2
CASSGLGDQPQHF
TGTGCCAGCAGTGGGCTGGGGGATCAGCCCCAGCATTTT
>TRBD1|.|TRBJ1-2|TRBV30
CAWSRTGFGGYTF
TGTGCCTGGAGTCGGACAGGGTTCGGCGGCTACACCTTC
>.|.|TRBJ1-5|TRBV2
CASTLGGYQPQHF
TGTGCCAGCACCCTTGGCGGTTATCAGCCCCAGCATTTT